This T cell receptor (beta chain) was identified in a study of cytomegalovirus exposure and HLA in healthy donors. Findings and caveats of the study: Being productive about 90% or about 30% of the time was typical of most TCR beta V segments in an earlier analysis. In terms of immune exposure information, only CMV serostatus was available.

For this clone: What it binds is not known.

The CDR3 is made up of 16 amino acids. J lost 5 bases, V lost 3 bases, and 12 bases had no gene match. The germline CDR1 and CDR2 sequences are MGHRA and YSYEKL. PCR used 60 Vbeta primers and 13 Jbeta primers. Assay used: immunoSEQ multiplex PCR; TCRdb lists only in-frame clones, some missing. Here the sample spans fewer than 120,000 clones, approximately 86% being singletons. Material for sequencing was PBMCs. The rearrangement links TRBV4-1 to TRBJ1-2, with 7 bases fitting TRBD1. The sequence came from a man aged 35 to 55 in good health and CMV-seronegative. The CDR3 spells CASSQAGQHLFYGYTF. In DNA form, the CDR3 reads TGCGCCAGCAGCCAGGCGGGACAGCACCTTTTTTATGGCTACACCTTC.